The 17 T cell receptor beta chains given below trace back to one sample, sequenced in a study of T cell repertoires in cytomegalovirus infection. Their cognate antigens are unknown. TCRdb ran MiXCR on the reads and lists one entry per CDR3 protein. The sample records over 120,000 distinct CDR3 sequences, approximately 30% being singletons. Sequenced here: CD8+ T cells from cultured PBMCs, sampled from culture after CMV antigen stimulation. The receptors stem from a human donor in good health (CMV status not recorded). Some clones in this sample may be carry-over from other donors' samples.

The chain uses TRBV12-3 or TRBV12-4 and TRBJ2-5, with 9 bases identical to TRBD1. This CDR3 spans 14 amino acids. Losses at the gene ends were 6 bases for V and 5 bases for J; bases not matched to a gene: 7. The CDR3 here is CASSPQGTGETQYF. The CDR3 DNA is TGTGCCAGCAGCCCCCAGGGGACAGGGGAGACCCAGTACTTC.

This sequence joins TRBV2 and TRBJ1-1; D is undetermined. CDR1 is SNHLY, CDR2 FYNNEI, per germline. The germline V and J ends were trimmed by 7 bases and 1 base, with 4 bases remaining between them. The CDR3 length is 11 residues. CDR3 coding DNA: TGTGCCAGCACCTCGAACACTGAAGCTTTCTTT. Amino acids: CASTSNTEAFF. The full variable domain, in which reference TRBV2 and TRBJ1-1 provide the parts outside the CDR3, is EPEVTQTPSHQVTQMGQEVILRCVPISNHLYFYWYRQILGQKVEFLVSFYNNEISEKSEIFDDQFSVERPDGSNFTLKIRSTKLEDSAMYFCASTSNTEAFFGQGTRLTVV.

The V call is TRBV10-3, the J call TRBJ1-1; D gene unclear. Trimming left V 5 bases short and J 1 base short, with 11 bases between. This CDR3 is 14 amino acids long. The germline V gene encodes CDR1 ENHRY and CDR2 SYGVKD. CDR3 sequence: CAISLDVSNTEAFF. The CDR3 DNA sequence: TGTGCCATCAGTCTGGACGTCTCGAACACTGAAGCTTTCTTT.

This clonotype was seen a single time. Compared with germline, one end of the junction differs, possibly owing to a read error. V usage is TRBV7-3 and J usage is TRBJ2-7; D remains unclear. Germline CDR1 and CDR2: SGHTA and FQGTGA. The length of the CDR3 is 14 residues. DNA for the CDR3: TGTGCCATCAGCGCCCGACCCCCTGGTTACGAGCAGTACTTC. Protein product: CAISARPPGYEQYF.

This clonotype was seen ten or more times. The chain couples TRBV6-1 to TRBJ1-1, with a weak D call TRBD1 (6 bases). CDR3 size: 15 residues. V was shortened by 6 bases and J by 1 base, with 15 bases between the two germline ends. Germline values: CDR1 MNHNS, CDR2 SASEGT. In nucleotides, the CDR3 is TGTGCCAGCAGCCATACAGGGTATGGGAACACTGAAGCTTTCTTT. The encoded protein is CASSHTGYGNTEAFF.

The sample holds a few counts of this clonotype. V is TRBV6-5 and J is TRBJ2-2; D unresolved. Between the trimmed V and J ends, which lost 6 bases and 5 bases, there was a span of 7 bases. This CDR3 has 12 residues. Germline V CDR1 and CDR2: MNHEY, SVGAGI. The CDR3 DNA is TGTGCCAGCAGCCACGGGACCGGGGAGCTGTTTTTT. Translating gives CASSHGTGELFF.

The CDR3: CAIMRVSNTGELFF. The CDR3 DNA follows: TGTGCCATCATGAGGGTGTCGAACACCGGGGAGCTGTTTTTT. This chain connects TRBV10-3 to TRBJ2-2; D may be TRBD2 (5 bases). The ends were cut back, 7 bases at V and 0 bases at J, with 9 bases in the middle. Germline CDR1 ENHRY, CDR2 SYGVKD. This CDR3 contains 14 residues.

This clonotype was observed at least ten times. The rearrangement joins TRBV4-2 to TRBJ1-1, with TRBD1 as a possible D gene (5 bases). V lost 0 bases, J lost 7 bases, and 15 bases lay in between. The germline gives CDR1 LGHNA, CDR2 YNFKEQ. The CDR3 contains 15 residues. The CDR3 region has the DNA TGTGCCAGCAGCCAAGATGACGGTAAGAGGGGTGAAGCTTTCTTT. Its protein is CASSQDDGKRGEAFF.

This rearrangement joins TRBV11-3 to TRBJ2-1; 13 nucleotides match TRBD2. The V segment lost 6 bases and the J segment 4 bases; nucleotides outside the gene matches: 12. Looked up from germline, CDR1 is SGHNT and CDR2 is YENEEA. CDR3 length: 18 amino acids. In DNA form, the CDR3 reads TGTGCCAGCAGGCAAAAGGGACTAGCGGGGAAACTGTACAATGAGCAGTTCTTC. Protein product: CASRQKGLAGKLYNEQFF. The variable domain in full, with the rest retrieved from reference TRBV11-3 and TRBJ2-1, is EAGVVQSPRYKIIEKKQPVAFWCNPISGHNTLYWYLQNLGQGPELLIRYENEEAVDDSQLPKDRFSAERLKGVDSTLKIQPAELGDSAVYLCASRQKGLAGKLYNEQFFGPGTRLTVL.

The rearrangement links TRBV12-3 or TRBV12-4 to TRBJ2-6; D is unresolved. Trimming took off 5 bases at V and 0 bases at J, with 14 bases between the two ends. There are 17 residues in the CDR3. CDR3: CASSPLPPSSGANVLTF. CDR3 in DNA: TGTGCCAGCAGTCCCCTACCTCCTAGCTCTGGGGCCAACGTCCTGACTTTC.

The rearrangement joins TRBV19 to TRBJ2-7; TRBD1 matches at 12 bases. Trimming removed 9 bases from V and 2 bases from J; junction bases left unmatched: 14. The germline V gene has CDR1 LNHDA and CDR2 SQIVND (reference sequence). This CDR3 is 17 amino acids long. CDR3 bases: TGTGCCAGGACTCTCGGGACAGGGGGCGAGTGTCCCTACGAGCAGTACTTC. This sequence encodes CARTLGTGGECPYEQYF.

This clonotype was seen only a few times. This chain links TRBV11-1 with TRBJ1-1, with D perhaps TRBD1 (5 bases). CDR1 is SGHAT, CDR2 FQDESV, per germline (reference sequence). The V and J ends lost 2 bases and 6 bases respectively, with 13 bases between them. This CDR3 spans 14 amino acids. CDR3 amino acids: CASSLSLGGPEAFF. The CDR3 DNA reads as TGTGCCAGCAGCTTATCGCTTGGGGGACCTGAAGCTTTCTTT. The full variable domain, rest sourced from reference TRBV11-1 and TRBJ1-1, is EAEVAQSPRYKITEKSQAVAFWCDPISGHATLYWYRQILGQGPELLVQFQDESVVDDSQLPKDRFSAERLKGVDSTLKIQPAELGDSAMYLCASSLSLGGPEAFFGQGTRLTVV.

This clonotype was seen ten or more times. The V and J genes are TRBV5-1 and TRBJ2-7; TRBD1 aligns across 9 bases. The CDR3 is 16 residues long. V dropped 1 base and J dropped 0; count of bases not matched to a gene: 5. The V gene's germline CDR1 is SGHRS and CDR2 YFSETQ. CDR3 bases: TGCGCCAGCAGCTTGTCGCCACAGGGGGCCTCCTACGAGCAGTACTTC. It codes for CASSLSPQGASYEQYF.

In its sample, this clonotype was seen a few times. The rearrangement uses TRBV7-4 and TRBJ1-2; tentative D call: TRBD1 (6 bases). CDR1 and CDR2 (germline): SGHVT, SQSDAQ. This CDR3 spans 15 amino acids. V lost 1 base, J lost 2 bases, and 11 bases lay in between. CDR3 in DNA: TGTGCCAGCAGCTTAGATGGGGGGCAAAACTATGGCTACACCTTC. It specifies CASSLDGGQNYGYTF. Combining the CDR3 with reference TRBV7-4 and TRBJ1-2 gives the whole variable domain GAGVSQSPRYKVAKRGRDVALRCDSISGHVTLYWYRQTLGQGSEVLTYSQSDAQRDKSGRPSGRFSAERPERSVSTLKIQRTEQGDSAVYLCASSLDGGQNYGYTFGSGTRLTVV.

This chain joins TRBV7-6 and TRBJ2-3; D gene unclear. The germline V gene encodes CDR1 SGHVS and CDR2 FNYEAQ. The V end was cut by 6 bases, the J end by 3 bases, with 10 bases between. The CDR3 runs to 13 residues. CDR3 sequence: CASRSDTTDTQYF. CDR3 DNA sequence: TGTGCCAGCAGATCAGACACTACAGATACGCAGTATTTT.

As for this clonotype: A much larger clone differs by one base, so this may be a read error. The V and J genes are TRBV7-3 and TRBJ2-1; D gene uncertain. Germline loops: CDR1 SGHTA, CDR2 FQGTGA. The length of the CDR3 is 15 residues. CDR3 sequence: CASSFDASSYNEQLF. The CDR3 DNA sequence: TGTGCCAGCAGCTTCGACGCCAGCTCCTACAATGAGCAGCTCTTC.

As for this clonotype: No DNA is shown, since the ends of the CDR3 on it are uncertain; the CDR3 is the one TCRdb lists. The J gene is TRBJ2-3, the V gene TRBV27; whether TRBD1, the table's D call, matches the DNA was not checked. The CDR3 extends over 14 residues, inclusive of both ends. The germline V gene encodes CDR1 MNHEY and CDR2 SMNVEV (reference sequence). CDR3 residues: CASSSSGLTDTQYF.